The T cell receptor beta chain described here comes from a study of technical replicates of blood from a handful of donors. The CDR3 length is 12 residues. Trimming removed 8 bases from V and 2 bases from J, with 10 bases in between. Germline V gene lookup returns CDR1 SGHDN and CDR2 FVKESK. Method: immunoSEQ multiplex PCR; TCRdb's copy keeps in-frame clones and lacks some. The sample has nearly 95,000 clones; around 96% are singletons. The V gene is TRBV14, the J gene TRBJ2-7; no definite D call. The sample was T cells isolated from PBMCs. The clonotype comes from a human donor in good health. CDR3 sequence: CASSGGPYEQYF. CDR3 DNA sequence: TGTGCCAGCTCAGGTGGCCCCTACGAGCAGTACTTC.